This TCR beta chain stems from a study of T-cell memory formation after mild COVID-19. Study information: Each donor largely had its own TCR clusters.

This clonotype was found many times. What it recognizes is unknown. TCRdb re-derived calls from the 5' RACE reads in MiXCR, one entry per CDR3 protein. This table has under 300,000 distinct CDR3 sequences, over 7% appearing once. J lost 3 bases, V lost 0 bases, and 3 bases had no gene match. The CDR3 runs 15 residues. Looked up from germline, CDR1 is SGHKS and CDR2 is YYEKEE (reference sequence). Study-wide points: Some clones that responded turned up in pre-infection memory, which suggests that cross-reactive memory joined in. The study found balanced CD4/CD8 in clones contracting day 15 to 85 and a CD4+ lean in later expanders. The CD4+ clones that contracted clustered mainly within CM and EM, and the CD8+ clones concentrated in EMRA.

This sequence joins TRBV5-5 and TRBJ2-7; 10 nucleotides agree with TRBD2. Source material: PBMCs or a T cell subset sorted from them (not recorded which). The clonotype comes from a man younger than 30 who had mild COVID-19 (a few samples of this study predate the infection). Cell type and time point are not known. The CDR3 loop reads CASSLAASGGYEQYF. The CDR3 bases are TGTGCCAGCAGCTTGGCGGCTAGCGGGGGCTACGAGCAGTACTTC.